These 27 T cell receptor beta chains were all obtained from the same sample, sequenced in a study of T cells in Graves' hyperthyroidism and ophthalmopathy. RNA transcripts yielded amplified TCR beta CDR3 regions. An initial round of RT-PCR targeting the TCR CDR3 relied on the HTBI primer set. Each CDR3 protein gets one entry after TCRdb re-called the multiplex PCR reads with MiXCR. The data show some 360,000 distinct CDR3 sequences, with approximately 15% seen just once and 8% to 13% held by the top ten. The sequenced material came from blood. The receptors were gathered from a woman aged 60-75 years with Graves' hyperthyroidism.

In its sample, this clonotype was seen a few times. The rearrangement uses TRBV4-1 and TRBJ2-1; 14 nucleotides match TRBD2. With V trimmed by 4 bases and J by 2 bases, 4 bases remained unmatched. The CDR3 consists of 17 residues. CDR1 and CDR2 from the germline V gene are MGHRA and YSYEKL. This CDR3 is CASSPTSGRAAYNEQFF. As DNA, the CDR3 is TGCGCCAGCAGCCCGACTAGCGGGAGGGCCGCCTACAATGAGCAGTTCTTC.

Only a few counts were recorded for this clonotype. The chain couples TRBV27 to TRBJ2-7; D perhaps matches TRBD1 (6 bases). V dropped 5 bases and J dropped 4 bases, with 18 bases sitting between them. This CDR3 is built from 15 residues. CDR1 and CDR2 from the germline V gene are MNHEY and SMNVEV (reference sequence). The CDR3 loop is CASSPPSTGNYEQYF. For the CDR3, the DNA is TGTGCCAGCAGTCCGCCGTCCACAGGGAATTACGAGCAGTACTTC.

This chain connects TRBV9 to TRBJ1-1; 11 bases match TRBD1. The CDR3 consists of 14 residues. Germline CDR1 is SGDLS and CDR2 is YYNGEE. The V and J ends lost 4 bases and 6 bases, in that order; junction bases with no gene match: 5. CDR3 amino acids: CASSKRDRGSEAFF. The CDR3 DNA is TGTGCCAGCAGCAAACGGGACAGGGGGTCTGAAGCTTTCTTT.

The rearrangement uses TRBV7-2 and TRBJ2-1, with 9 bases lining up with TRBD2. CDR1 and CDR2 from the germline V gene are SGHTA and FQGNSA. This CDR3 region has 17 residues. V dropped 1 base and J dropped 8; count of bases not matched to a gene: 12. The CDR3 coding sequence is TGTGCCAGCAGCTTAGGGGTTAGCGGGAGAGGAAGGGATGAGCAGTTCTTC. Amino acids: CASSLGVSGRGRDEQFF. Full variable domain (outside the CDR3, taken from reference TRBV7-2 and TRBJ2-1): GAGVSQSPSNKVTEKGKDVELRCDPISGHTALYWYRQSLGQGLEFLIYFQGNSAPDKSGLPSDRFSAERTGGSVSTLTIQRTQQEDSAVYLCASSLGVSGRGRDEQFFGPGTRLTVL.

This clonotype was observed many times. V and J are TRBV20-1 and TRBJ1-1; possible D gene TRBD1, 6 bases. The V end was cut by 6 bases, the J end by 4 bases, with 9 bases between. The CDR3 is 11 residues long. Germline V gene lookup returns CDR1 DFQATT and CDR2 SNEGSKA (reference sequence). DNA for the CDR3: TGCAGTGCAGGGGGTAGCACTGAAGCTTTCTTT. Translation: CSAGGSTEAFF.

This clonotype was recorded at least ten times. This rearrangement joins TRBV18 to TRBJ2-7; D is possibly TRBD1 (6 bases). This CDR3 region has 14 residues. Germline loops: CDR1 KGHSH, CDR2 LQKENI. Trimming took 0 bases from V and 3 from J, leaving 9 bases between them. The CDR3: CASSPPGQIYEQYF. CDR3 nucleotide sequence: TGTGCCAGCTCACCACCCGGACAGATCTACGAGCAGTACTTC.

This clonotype has ten or more counts. V usage is TRBV28 and J usage is TRBJ2-7; the D gene is possibly TRBD2 (6 bases). This CDR3 region has 15 residues. The V end lost 0 bases, the J end lost 1 base, and 10 bases lay between the germline ends. Germline CDR1 is MDHEN and CDR2 is SYDVKM. This CDR3 reads CASSLWGRLSYEQYF. In nucleotides, the CDR3 is TGTGCCAGCAGTTTATGGGGGAGGCTGTCCTACGAGCAGTACTTC.

CDR3 in amino acids: CASSFQGFEQFF. CDR3 sequence (DNA): TGTGCCAGCAGTTTCCAGGGGTTTGAGCAGTTCTTC. This rearrangement joins TRBV6-9 to TRBJ2-1, with D tentatively TRBD1 (6 bases). V lost 4 bases and J lost 9, with 10 bases in between. Germline values: CDR1 MNHGY, CDR2 SVAAGI. The CDR3 runs to 12 residues.

This clonotype was recorded once. This chain uses TRBV29-1 with TRBJ1-2; D is perhaps TRBD1 (5 bases). Germline values: CDR1 SQVTM, CDR2 ANQGSEA. The length of the CDR3 is 10 residues. With 3 bases removed from V and 12 bases from J, the gap between germline ends came to 11 bases. CDR3 sequence reads: CSVDFQGDTF. The CDR3 DNA reads TGCAGCGTTGATTTCCAGGGAGACACCTTC. Filled out from reference TRBV29-1 and TRBJ1-2, the complete variable domain reads SAVISQKPSRDICQRGTSLTIQCQVDSQVTMMFWYRQQPGQSLTLIATANQGSEATYESGFVIDKFPISRPNLTFSTLTVSNMSPEDSSIYLCSVDFQGDTFGSGTRLTVV.

Only a few counts were recorded for this clonotype. The V call is TRBV4-1, the J call TRBJ2-2, with D perhaps matching TRBD2 (6 bases). Germline CDR1 reads MGHRA; CDR2 reads YSYEKL. V was clipped by 4 bases and J by 3 bases, with 21 bases between them. The CDR3 is 18 residues long. The DNA of the CDR3 is TGCGCCAGCAGCCCGGACTACACCCTTTCTACATACACCGGGGAGCTGTTTTTT. Translating it yields CASSPDYTLSTYTGELFF.

The chain carries TRBV28 and TRBJ1-2; D is perhaps TRBD1 (5 bases). Looked up from germline, CDR1 is MDHEN and CDR2 is SYDVKM. The CDR3 is 21 amino acids. The V end lost 2 bases, the J end lost 8 bases, and 36 bases lay between the germline ends. Here the CDR3 DNA reads TGTGCCAGCAGTTTAAGTTATTTATTGTCGAGCATGGCAGGGTGGGCTGGAGGCTACACCTTC. Translated, it gives CASSLSYLLSSMAGWAGGYTF.

This clonotype was detected ten times or more. V is TRBV24-1 and J is TRBJ2-2; 14 nucleotides line up with TRBD2. Germline V lookup: CDR1 KGHDR, CDR2 SFDVKD. V lost 5 bases and J lost 3; bases outside the gene matches: 4. The CDR3 totals 17 residues. The CDR3 DNA follows: TGTGCCACCAGTGGACTAGCGGGAGGGCCTGACACCGGGGAGCTGTTTTTT. Translation: CATSGLAGGPDTGELFF.

In this sample, this clonotype turned up many times. The gene calls are TRBV20-1 and TRBJ1-3; possible D gene TRBD1, 5 bases. The CDR3 has 15 residues. The germline V gene has CDR1 DFQATT and CDR2 SNEGSKA (reference sequence). Trimming removed 0 bases from V and 3 bases from J, with 12 bases in between. CDR3 nucleotides: TGCAGTGCTAGAGATCATCGGGGCGTTGGAAACACCATATATTTT. This codes for CSARDHRGVGNTIYF.

Many counts were recorded for this clonotype. The chain recombines TRBV20-1 with TRBJ2-7, with D tentatively TRBD2 (6 bases). The CDR3 loop spans 14 amino acids. V shed 3 bases and J shed 6 bases, with 18 bases lying between them. Germline CDR1 reads DFQATT; CDR2 reads SNEGSKA (reference sequence). CDR3: CSARVVYGGSEQYF. The DNA of the CDR3 is TGCAGTGCTAGGGTTGTTTATGGGGGGTCCGAGCAGTACTTC.

In this sample, this clonotype turned up many times. V is TRBV11-2 and J is TRBJ2-2; D ambiguous. V was trimmed by 6 bases and J by 7 bases, leaving 9 bases between them. The CDR3 is made up of 12 amino acids. Germline V gives CDR1 SGHAT, CDR2 FQNNGV. The CDR3 is CASSRLVGELFF. The CDR3 DNA follows: TGTGCCAGCAGTCGCCTAGTCGGGGAGCTGTTTTTT. The entire variable domain, with the rest obtained from reference TRBV11-2 and TRBJ2-2, is as follows: EAGVAQSPRYKIIEKRQSVAFWCNPISGHATLYWYQQILGQGPKLLIQFQNNGVVDDSQLPKDRFSAERLKGVDSTLKIQPAKLEDSAVYLCASSRLVGELFFGEGSRLTVL.

On this clonotype itself: This may arise from a read error, as a much more abundant clone is one base away. The V gene is TRBV7-6, the J gene TRBJ2-1; D gene unclear. The CDR3 extends over 11 amino acids. Per germline, CDR1 SGHVS and CDR2 FNYEAQ. CDR3 DNA: TGTGCCAGCAGCTTTAGGGATGAGCAGTCCTTC. As protein: CASSFRDEQSF.

The genes are TRBV9 and TRBJ1-1; possibly TRBD1 for D (5 bases). The germline V gene has CDR1 SGDLS and CDR2 YYNGEE. The CDR3 has 14 amino acids. Between the trimmed V and J ends, which lost 0 bases and 1 base, there was a span of 7 bases. CDR3 bases: TGTGCCAGCAGCGTAGGGGGCAGGAACACTGAAGCTTTCTTT. It encodes CASSVGGRNTEAFF.

This clonotype showed up just a few times. At one end the junction does not follow the germline gene, possibly because of a read error. V and J are TRBV10-3 and TRBJ2-7; possible D gene TRBD1, 6 bases. Germline CDR1 is ENHRY and CDR2 is SYGVKD. The CDR3 length is 13 residues. The CDR3 loop reads CAISEGEGREQYF. The CDR3 DNA sequence: TGTGCCATAAGTGAGGGGGAAGGCAGGGAGCAGTACTTC.

This clonotype has a handful of counts. This chain joins TRBV6-4 and TRBJ2-6; D is uncertain. Trimming left V 4 bases short and J 0 bases short, with 10 bases between. CDR3 size: 16 residues. Germline values: CDR1 MRHNA, CDR2 SNTAGT. The CDR3 reads CASSVNHYSGANVLTF. The CDR3 region has the DNA TGTGCCAGCAGTGTTAACCACTACTCTGGGGCCAACGTCCTGACTTTC.

This clonotype was found many times. This rearrangement joins TRBV3-1 to TRBJ1-5; D is unclear. The CDR3 is 13 amino acids. Trimming stripped 1 base from V and 8 bases from J, with 9 bases between. Germline V gives CDR1 LGHDT, CDR2 YNNKEL (reference sequence). This CDR3 reads CASSQAGFKPQHF. CDR3 sequence (DNA): TGTGCCAGCAGCCAAGCTGGATTTAAGCCCCAGCATTTT.

This clonotype was picked up many times. The gene calls are TRBV20-1 and TRBJ2-7, with TRBD2 identical over 8 bases. The V and J ends lost 3 bases and 5 bases, in that order; junction bases with no gene match: 3. This CDR3 has 12 amino acids. CDR1 and CDR2 (germline): DFQATT, SNEGSKA (reference sequence). In DNA, the CDR3 is TGCAGTGCTAGCGGGAGGGCACACGAGCAGTACTTC. Translated: CSASGRAHEQYF.

In its sample, this clonotype was seen many times. This chain links TRBV7-2 with TRBJ2-5, with 15 nucleotides matching TRBD2. The CDR3 has 16 amino acids. V lost 3 bases and J lost 11; bases outside the gene matches: 10. From germline, CDR1 is SGHTA and CDR2 FQGNSA. The CDR3, as DNA: TGTGCCAGCAGCTTGAAGTCCGGACTAGCGGGAGGGCTTCAGTACTTC. Translation: CASSLKSGLAGGLQYF.

In nucleotides, the CDR3 is TGTGCCAGCAGCGTTTCCCTCCAGCGGGAGCTGGGTGAGCAGTTCTTC. Encoded protein: CASSVSLQRELGEQFF. V is TRBV9 and J is TRBJ2-1; 8 bases line up with TRBD2. The V gene's germline CDR1 is SGDLS and CDR2 YYNGEE. The CDR3 contains 16 residues. V lost 2 bases to trimming and J lost 9 bases; unmatched junction nucleotides: 13.

The genes are TRBV6-1 and TRBJ1-2, with D hard to call. The V end was cut by 0 bases, the J end by 4 bases, with 6 bases between. CDR1 and CDR2 (germline): MNHNS, SASEGT. The CDR3 totals 13 residues. CDR3 sequence: CASSEAGSYGYTF. The CDR3 nucleotides read TGTGCCAGCAGTGAAGCGGGTTCCTATGGCTACACCTTC.

This clonotype was seen many times. The rearrangement uses TRBV5-1 and TRBJ1-2; no clear D. There are 13 residues in the CDR3. V was cut by 0 bases and J by 5 bases, with 8 bases left in between. CDR1 is SGHRS and CDR2 is YFSETQ in the germline V gene. CDR3 nucleotides: TGCGCCAGCAGCTTGGTCTCGGGGTATGGCTACACCTTC. This sequence encodes CASSLVSGYGYTF.

This clonotype came up many times. The chain has TRBV28 and TRBJ2-1; maybe TRBD2 (7 bases). With 7 bases removed from V and 6 bases from J, the gap between germline ends came to 19 bases. The CDR3 runs to 15 residues. Germline V gene data show CDR1 as MDHEN and CDR2 as SYDVKM. The CDR3 coding sequence is TGTGCCAGCAACCTGGGGGGGCGGGAGCCCAATGAGCAGTTCTTC. It yields the protein CASNLGGREPNEQFF. Variable domain in full (rest from reference TRBV28 and TRBJ2-1): DVKVTQSSRYLVKRTGEKVFLECVQDMDHENMFWYRQDPGLGLRLIYFSYDVKMKEKGDIPEGYSVSREKKERFSLILESASTNQTSMYLCASNLGGREPNEQFFGPGTRLTVL.

This clonotype has at least ten counts. The chain carries TRBV2 and TRBJ1-1, with D maybe TRBD1 (6 bases). From germline, CDR1 is SNHLY and CDR2 FYNNEI. CDR3 length: 13 amino acids. V was clipped by 5 bases and J by 6 bases, with 13 bases between them. The CDR3 here is CASSYRGDAEAFF. DNA for the CDR3: TGTGCCAGCAGTTATAGGGGGGACGCTGAAGCTTTCTTT.